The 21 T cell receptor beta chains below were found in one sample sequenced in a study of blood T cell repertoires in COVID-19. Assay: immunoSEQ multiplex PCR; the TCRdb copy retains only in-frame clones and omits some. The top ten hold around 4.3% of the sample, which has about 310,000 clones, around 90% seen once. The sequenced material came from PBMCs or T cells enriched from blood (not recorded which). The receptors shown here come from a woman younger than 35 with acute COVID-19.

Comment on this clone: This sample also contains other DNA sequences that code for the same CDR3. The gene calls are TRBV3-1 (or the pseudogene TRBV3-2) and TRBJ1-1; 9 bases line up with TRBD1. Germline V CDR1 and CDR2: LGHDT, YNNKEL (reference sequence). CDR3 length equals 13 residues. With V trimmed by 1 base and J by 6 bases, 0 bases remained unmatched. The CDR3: CASSQGQGAEAFF. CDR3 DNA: TGTGCCAGCAGCCAAGGACAGGGGGCTGAAGCTTTCTTT.

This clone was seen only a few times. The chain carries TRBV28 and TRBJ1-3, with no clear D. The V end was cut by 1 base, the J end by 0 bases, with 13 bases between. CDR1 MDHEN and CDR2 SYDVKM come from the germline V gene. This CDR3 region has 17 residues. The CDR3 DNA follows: TGTGCCAGCAGTTTATACTATGCCCGTTCCTCTGGAAACACCATATATTTT. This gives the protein CASSLYYARSSGNTIYF.

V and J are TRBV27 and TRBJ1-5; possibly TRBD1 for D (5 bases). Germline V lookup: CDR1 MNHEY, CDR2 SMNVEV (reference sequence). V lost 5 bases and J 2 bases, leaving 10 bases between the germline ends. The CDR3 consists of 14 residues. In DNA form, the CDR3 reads TGTGCCAGCAGTAGGACGACAGGCAATCAGCCCCAGCATTTT. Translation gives CASSRTTGNQPQHF.

For the CDR3, the DNA is TGTGCCAGCAGTTTCGGGGGGCCAGAGACCCAGTACTTC. Its protein product is CASSFGGPETQYF. The V call is TRBV12-3 or TRBV12-4, the J call TRBJ2-5, with D perhaps matching TRBD2 (7 bases). The CDR3 has 13 amino acids. Trimming pared 3 bases from V and 4 bases from J, leaving 9 bases between.

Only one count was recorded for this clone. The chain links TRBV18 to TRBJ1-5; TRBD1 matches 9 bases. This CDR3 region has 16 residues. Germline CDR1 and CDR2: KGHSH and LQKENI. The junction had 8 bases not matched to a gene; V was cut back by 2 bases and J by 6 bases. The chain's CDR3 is CASSPMDTGGGQPQHF. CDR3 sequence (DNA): TGTGCCAGCTCACCAATGGATACAGGGGGCGGTCAGCCCCAGCATTTT.

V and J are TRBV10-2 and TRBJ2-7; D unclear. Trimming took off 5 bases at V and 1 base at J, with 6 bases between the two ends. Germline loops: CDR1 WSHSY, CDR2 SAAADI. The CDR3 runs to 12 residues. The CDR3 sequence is CASSRSSYEQYF. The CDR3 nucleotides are TGCGCCAGCAGTCGCAGTTCCTACGAGCAGTACTTC.

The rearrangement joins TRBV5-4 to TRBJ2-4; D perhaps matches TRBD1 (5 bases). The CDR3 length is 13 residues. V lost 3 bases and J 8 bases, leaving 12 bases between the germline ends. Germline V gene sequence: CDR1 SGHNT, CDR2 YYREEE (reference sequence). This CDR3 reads CASSYDRGHIQYF. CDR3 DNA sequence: TGTGCCAGCAGCTATGATAGGGGTCACATTCAGTACTTC.

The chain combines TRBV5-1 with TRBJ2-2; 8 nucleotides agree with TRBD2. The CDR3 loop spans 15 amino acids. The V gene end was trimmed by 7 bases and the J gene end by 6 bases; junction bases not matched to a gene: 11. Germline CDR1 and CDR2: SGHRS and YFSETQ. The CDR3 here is CASRDGTRGSGELFF. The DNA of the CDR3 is TGCGCCAGCCGAGACGGGACTAGGGGGTCCGGGGAGCTGTTTTTT.

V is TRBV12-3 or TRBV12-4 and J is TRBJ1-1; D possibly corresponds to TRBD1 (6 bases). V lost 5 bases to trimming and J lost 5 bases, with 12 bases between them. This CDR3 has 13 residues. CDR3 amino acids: CASSPTGRTEAFF. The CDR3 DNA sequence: TGTGCCAGCAGTCCCACAGGGAGAACTGAAGCTTTCTTT.

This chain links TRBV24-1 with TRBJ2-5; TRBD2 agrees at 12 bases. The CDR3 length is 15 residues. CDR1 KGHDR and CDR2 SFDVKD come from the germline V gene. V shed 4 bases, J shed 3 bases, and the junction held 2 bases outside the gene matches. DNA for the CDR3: TGTGCCACCAGTGACGGACTAGCGGGGAAAGAGACCCAGTACTTC. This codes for CATSDGLAGKETQYF.

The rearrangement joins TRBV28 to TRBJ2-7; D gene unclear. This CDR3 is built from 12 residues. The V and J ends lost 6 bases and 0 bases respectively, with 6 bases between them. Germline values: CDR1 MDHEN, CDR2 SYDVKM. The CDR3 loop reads CASRLSSYEQYF. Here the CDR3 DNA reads TGTGCCAGCAGACTGAGCTCCTACGAGCAGTACTTC.

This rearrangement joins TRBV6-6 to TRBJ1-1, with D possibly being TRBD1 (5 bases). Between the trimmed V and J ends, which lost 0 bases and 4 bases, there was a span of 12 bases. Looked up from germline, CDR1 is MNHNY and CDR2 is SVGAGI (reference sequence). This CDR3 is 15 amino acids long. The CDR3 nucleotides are TGTGCCAGCAGTTACTCTCCCCTGGGGGGCACTGAAGCTTTCTTT. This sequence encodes CASSYSPLGGTEAFF.

CDR3 sequence reads: CASSRGGWGRANLNNSPLHF. CDR3 nucleotides: TGTGCCAGCAGCCGAGGAGGGTGGGGCCGGGCGAACTTGAATAATTCACCCCTCCACTTT. The chain is built from TRBV13 and TRBJ1-6, with D maybe TRBD1 (5 bases). This CDR3 contains 20 residues. The V end was cut by 5 bases, the J end by 5 bases, with 28 bases between. Germline V lookup: CDR1 PRHDT, CDR2 FYEKMQ (reference sequence).

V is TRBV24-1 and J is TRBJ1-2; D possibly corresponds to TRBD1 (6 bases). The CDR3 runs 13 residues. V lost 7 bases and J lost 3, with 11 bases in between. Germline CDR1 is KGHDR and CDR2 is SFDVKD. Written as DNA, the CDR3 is TGTGCCACCAGCGCCCAGGGGTACTATGGCTACACCTTC. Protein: CATSAQGYYGYTF.

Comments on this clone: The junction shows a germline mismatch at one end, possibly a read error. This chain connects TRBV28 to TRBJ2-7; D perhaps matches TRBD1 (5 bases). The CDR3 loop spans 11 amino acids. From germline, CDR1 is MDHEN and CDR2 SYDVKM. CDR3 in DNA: TGTGCCAGCAGCTCAGACAGCTCCACCGACTTC. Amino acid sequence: CASSSDSSTDF.

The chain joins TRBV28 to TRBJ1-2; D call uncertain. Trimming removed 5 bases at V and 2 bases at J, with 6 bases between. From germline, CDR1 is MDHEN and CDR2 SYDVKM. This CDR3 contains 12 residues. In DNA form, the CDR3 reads TGTGCCAGCAGTCGGGAGAACTATGGCTACACCTTC. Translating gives CASSRENYGYTF.

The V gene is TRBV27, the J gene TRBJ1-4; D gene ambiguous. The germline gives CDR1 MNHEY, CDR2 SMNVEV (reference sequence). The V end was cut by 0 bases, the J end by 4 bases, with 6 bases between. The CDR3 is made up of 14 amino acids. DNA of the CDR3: TGTGCCAGCAGTTTATCGAGAAATAATGAAAAACTGTTTTTT. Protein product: CASSLSRNNEKLFF.

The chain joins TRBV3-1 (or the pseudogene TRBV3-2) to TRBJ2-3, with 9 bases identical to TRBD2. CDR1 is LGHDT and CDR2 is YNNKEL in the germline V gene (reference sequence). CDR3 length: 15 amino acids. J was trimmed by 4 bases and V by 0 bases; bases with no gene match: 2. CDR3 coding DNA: TGTGCCAGCAGCCAAGAGGCGGGAGGGGCAGATACGCAGTATTTT. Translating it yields CASSQEAGGADTQYF.

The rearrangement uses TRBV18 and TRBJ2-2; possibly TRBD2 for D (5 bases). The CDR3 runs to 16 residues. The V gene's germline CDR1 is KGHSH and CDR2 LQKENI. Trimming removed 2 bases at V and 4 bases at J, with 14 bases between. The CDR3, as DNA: TGTGCCAGCTCACCATCCTCTCCTCGGGGCACCGGGGAGCTGTTTTTT. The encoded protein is CASSPSSPRGTGELFF. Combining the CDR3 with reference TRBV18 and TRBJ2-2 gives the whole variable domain NAGVMQNPRHLVRRRGQEARLRCSPMKGHSHVYWYRQLPEEGLKFMVYLQKENIIDESGMPKERFSAEFPKEGPSILRIQQVVRGDSAAYFCASSPSSPRGTGELFFGEGSRLTVL.

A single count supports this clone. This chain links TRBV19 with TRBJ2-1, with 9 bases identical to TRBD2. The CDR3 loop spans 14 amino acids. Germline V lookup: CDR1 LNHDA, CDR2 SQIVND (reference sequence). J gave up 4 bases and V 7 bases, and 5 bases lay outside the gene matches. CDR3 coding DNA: TGTGCCAGTACTCTGACTAGCGGTTACAATGAGCAGTTCTTC. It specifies CASTLTSGYNEQFF.

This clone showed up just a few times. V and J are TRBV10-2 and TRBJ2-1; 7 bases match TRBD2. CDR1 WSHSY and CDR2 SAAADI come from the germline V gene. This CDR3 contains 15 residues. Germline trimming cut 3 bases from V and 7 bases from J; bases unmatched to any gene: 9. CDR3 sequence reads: CASSDISGILNEQFF. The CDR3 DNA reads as TGCGCCAGCAGTGATATCAGCGGGATTTTAAATGAGCAGTTCTTC.